Each of the 2 T cell receptor beta chains below was sequenced from the same sample in a study of cytomegalovirus exposure and HLA in healthy donors. Primers for the PCR totalled 60 Vbeta and 13 Jbeta. The repertoire was sequenced with immunoSEQ multiplex PCR; TCRdb's copy has only in-frame clones and lacks some. The sample totals around 70,000 clones; its top ten clones hold 1.5% to 2%. Sequenced sample: PBMCs. All receptors come from a woman in her 30s in good health and CMV-seronegative.

The chain links TRBV29-1 to TRBJ2-1; 11 bases match TRBD2. Germline V gives CDR1 SQVTM, CDR2 ANQGSEA. This CDR3 is 16 amino acids long. The V segment lost 3 bases and the J segment 7 bases; nucleotides outside the gene matches: 11. CDR3 nucleotides: TGCAGCGTTGAGTCCTTAGCGGGAGGGCCGAGGAATGAGCAGTTCTTC. It codes for CSVESLAGGPRNEQFF.

This chain uses TRBV7-9 with TRBJ2-7; TRBD1 matches at 7 bases. After removal of 2 bases from V and 2 bases from J, the junction contained 3 bases not matched to a gene. Germline CDR1 is SEHNR and CDR2 is FQNEAQ (reference sequence). The CDR3 is 14 amino acids. In nucleotides, the CDR3 is TGTGCCAGCAGCTTAATAGGACAGGCCTACGAGCAGTACTTC. Translating it yields CASSLIGQAYEQYF.